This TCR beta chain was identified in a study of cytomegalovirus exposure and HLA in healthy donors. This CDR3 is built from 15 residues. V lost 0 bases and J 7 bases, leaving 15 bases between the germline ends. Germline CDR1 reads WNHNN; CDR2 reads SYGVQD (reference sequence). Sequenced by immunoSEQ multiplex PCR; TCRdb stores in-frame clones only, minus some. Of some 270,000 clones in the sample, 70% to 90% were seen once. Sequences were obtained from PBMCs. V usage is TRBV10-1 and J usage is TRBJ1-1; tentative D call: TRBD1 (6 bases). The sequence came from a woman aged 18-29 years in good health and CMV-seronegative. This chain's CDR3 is CASSESSWEQGEAFF. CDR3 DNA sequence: TGCGCCAGCAGTGAGTCTAGTTGGGAACAGGGTGAAGCTTTCTTT.